The rows below give T cell receptor beta chains drawn from one sample of a study of OX40 agonist ivuxolimab in advanced cancers. This table comes from immunoSEQ multiplex PCR, and its TCRdb copy is limited to in-frame clones, with some not included. The sample shows fewer than 140,000 clones, 90% of them seen only once. Sequenced material: CD4+ or CD8+ T cells sorted from blood, taken in a trial of the OX40 agonist ivuxolimab. These receptors were collected from an adult with an advanced solid tumor such as melanoma, head and neck, liver or kidney cancer. Both conserved end residues are part of each CDR3.

TRBJ2-5 | TRBV7-2 | CASSRWEQETQYF
TRBJ1-1 | TRBV4-1 | CASSQSGQGNTEAFF
TRBJ1-4 | TRBV14 | CASSQGRNTGTNEKLFF
TRBJ1-5 | TRBV6-5 | CASSRRDKNQPQHF
TRBJ2-1 | TRBV7-2 | CASSQQSGSYNEQFF
TRBJ2-1 | TRBV6-1 | CASRVSGARWEQFF
TRBJ2-7 | TRBV28 | CASTIGFTYEQYF
TRBJ2-5 | TRBV11-2 | CASSASVGQETQYF
TRBJ2-3 | TRBV5-1 | CASSSPRRDQVTWGTQYF
TRBJ2-5 | TRBV28 | CASSFGAGTLQETQYF
TRBJ1-2 | TRBV27 | CASSLEYRGYGYTF
TRBJ1-4 | TRBV4-1 | CASSQVVRRPQGKLFF
TRBJ1-5 | TRBV5-1 | CASSLGGSSNQPQHF
TRBJ2-3 | TRBV2 | CASRQGGGQTDTQYF
TRBJ1-2 | TRBV6-5 | CASSYARLYGYTF
TRBJ1-3 | TRBV5-1 | CASSLNGRNPPNTIYF
TRBJ2-1 | TRBV7-3 | CASSLQNEQFF
TRBJ2-1 | TRBV5-1 | CASTVNIGSGLRDDNEQFF
TRBJ1-2 | TRBV5-5 | CASSLVNTLYGYTF
TRBJ2-1 | TRBV15 | CATSAGGNPFNEQFF
TRBJ1-3 | TRBV6-1 | CASSYEEGNTIYF
TRBJ2-5 | TRBV5-1 | CASSSGTSGGQETQYF
TRBJ2-6 | TRBV11-1 | CASSLTSSGANVLTF
TRBJ1-6 | TRBV18 | CASSPTETTGSYNSPLHF
TRBJ2-3 | TRBV9 | CASSVGFDGTQYF
TRBJ1-3 | TRBV4-3 | CASSQDTPWGSGNTIYF
TRBJ2-7 | TRBV6-5 | CASSLGGEQYF
TRBJ2-2 | TRBV4-3 | CASSGGLGGELFF
TRBJ1-2 | TRBV9 | CASSVASGALRGYTF
TRBJ1-2 | TRBV6-1 | CASSSGQGSHGYTF
TRBJ2-1 | TRBV6-5 | CASSYQAVGDNEQFF
TRBJ2-7 | TRBV4-3 | CASSQEIGSYEQYF
TRBJ1-5 | TRBV30 | CAWSQTGGQPQHF
TRBJ1-6 | TRBV4-3 | CASSQESSYNSPLHF
TRBJ2-5 | TRBV4-2 | CASSQNNGETQYF
TRBJ2-5 | TRBV18 | CASSRLGPTQYF
TRBJ1-3 | TRBV30 | CAWNGEGGSGNTIYF
TRBJ2-3 | TRBV6-6 | CASSAQGEGTDTQYF
TRBJ2-7 | TRBV7-2 | CASSLVDKRGLTYEQYF
TRBJ1-1 | TRBV19 | CASSTRDRGDTEAFF
TRBJ1-6 | TRBV21-1 | CASPQGAITHSPLHF
TRBJ1-2 | TRBV6-5 | CASSPGGSGFYGYTF
TRBJ1-2 | TRBV30 | CAEHEQGYGYTF